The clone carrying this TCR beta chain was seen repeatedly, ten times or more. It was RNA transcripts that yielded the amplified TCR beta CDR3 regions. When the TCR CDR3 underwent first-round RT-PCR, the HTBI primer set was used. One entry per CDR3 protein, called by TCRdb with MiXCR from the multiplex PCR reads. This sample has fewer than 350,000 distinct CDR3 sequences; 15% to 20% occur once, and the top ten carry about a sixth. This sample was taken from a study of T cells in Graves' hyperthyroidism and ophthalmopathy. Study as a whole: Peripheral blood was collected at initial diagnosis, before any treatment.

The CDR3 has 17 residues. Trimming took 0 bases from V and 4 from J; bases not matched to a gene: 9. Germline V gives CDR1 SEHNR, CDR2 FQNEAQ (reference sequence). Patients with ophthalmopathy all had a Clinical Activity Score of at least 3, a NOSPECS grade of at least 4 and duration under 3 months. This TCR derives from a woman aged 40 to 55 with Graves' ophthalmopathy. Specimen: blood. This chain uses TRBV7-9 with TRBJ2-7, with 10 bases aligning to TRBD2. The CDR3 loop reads CASSLAPLAGKSYEQYF. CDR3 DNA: TGTGCCAGCAGCTTAGCCCCACTAGCGGGAAAGTCGTACGAGCAGTACTTC.